The 21 T cell receptor beta chains reported below all come from one sample, sequenced in a study of monozygotic twins with inflammatory bowel disease. For each CDR3 protein, TCRdb gives one entry from its re-call of the 5' RACE reads, without DNA. The sample totals a few hundred thousand distinct CDR3 sequences. Sequenced sample: blood. The receptors stem from a human donor with ulcerative colitis or Crohn's disease, or a healthy co-twin of an affected twin (not recorded which).

The chain couples TRBV28 to TRBJ2-5; TCRdb outputs TRBD1, but without DNA this stays unchecked. The CDR3 spans 13 residues. Germline loops: CDR1 MDHEN, CDR2 SYDVKM. CDR3 loop: CASTRVLDGAQYF.

V and J are TRBV11-2 and TRBJ1-1. The V gene's germline CDR1 is SGHAT and CDR2 FQNNGV. This CDR3 has 15 amino acids. CDR3 in amino acids: CASRRGGVGDTEAFF.

The chain links TRBV29-1 to TRBJ2-3; without DNA, the TCRdb call of TRBD1 cannot be checked. The CDR3 extends over 14 amino acids. Germline CDR1 reads SQVTM; CDR2 reads ANQGSEA. The CDR3 reads CSVEEAGGTDTQYF.

This sequence joins TRBV5-1 and TRBJ2-1; the D gene TCRdb calls, TRBD2, cannot be checked with no DNA. The CDR3 is 17 residues long. Germline CDR1 SGHRS, CDR2 YFSETQ. The CDR3 spells CASSQQWKVAALNEQFF. The full variable domain, its missing parts supplied by reference TRBV5-1 and TRBJ2-1, is KAGVTQTPRYLIKTRGQQVTLSCSPISGHRSVSWYQQTPGQGLQFLFEYFSETQRNKGNFPGRFSGRQFSNSRSEMNVSTLELGDSALYLCASSQQWKVAALNEQFFGPGTRLTVL.

This chain links TRBV6-5 with TRBJ1-2. Germline V gene data show CDR1 as MNHEY and CDR2 as SVGAGI. The CDR3 covers 14 residues. The CDR3 protein is CASSSGPTTYGYTF.

The chain carries TRBV5-1 and TRBJ2-5. The germline V gene has CDR1 SGHRS and CDR2 YFSETQ. The CDR3 runs to 16 residues. CDR3: CASSWMPASRQETQYF.

Here the CDR3 reads CASRPGLAGPGELFF. This chain connects TRBV6-2 or TRBV6-3 to TRBJ2-2; TCRdb reports TRBD2, a call that lacks DNA to check it against. The germline V gene has CDR1 MNHEY and CDR2 SVGEGT. There are 15 residues in the CDR3.

This chain links TRBV7-9 with TRBJ1-6; TCRdb gives TRBD1 as the D gene, but with no DNA this cannot be confirmed. The V gene's germline CDR1 is SEHNR and CDR2 FQNEAQ (reference sequence). The CDR3 runs to 15 residues. The CDR3 spells CASSLDGVRTSPLHF.

The rearrangement uses TRBV14 and TRBJ2-7; TCRdb selects TRBD2, and the lack of DNA leaves this call unchecked. CDR1 SGHDN and CDR2 FVKESK come from the germline V gene. CDR3 size: 16 residues. CDR3 sequence reads: CASSQGPLAGSYEQYF.

The chain carries TRBV30 and TRBJ1-1; there is no DNA to check the TCRdb D call of TRBD1. Per germline, CDR1 GTSNPN and CDR2 SVGIG (reference sequence). This CDR3 comprises 15 residues. The CDR3 sequence is CAWSRQGAKGTEAFF.

The chain carries TRBV20-1 and TRBJ1-5; checking the TCRdb D call of TRBD1 is not possible without DNA. CDR1 and CDR2 from the germline V gene are DFQATT and SNEGSKA (reference sequence). This CDR3 contains 17 residues. CDR3 sequence: CSASTGGGSPSNQPQHF.

The chain combines TRBV11-3 with TRBJ2-2; TCRdb reports TRBD1, a call that lacks DNA to check it against. Germline CDR1 SGHNT, CDR2 YENEEA. The CDR3 runs to 14 residues. This CDR3 is CASSSGSGTGELFF.

The rearrangement uses TRBV20-1 and TRBJ2-7; TCRdb lists TRBD2, though no DNA is available to test this call. The CDR3 is 15 residues long. Germline V gives CDR1 DFQATT, CDR2 SNEGSKA (reference sequence). The chain's CDR3 is CSARDQAGGLYEQYF.

The rearrangement joins TRBV7-3 to TRBJ2-1; checking the TCRdb D call of TRBD2 is not possible without DNA. The CDR3 has 16 amino acids. Germline V gene sequence: CDR1 SGHTA, CDR2 FQGTGA. The CDR3 protein is CASSSQGARSYNEQFF.

V and J are TRBV4-3 and TRBJ2-7. CDR3 length: 15 amino acids. Germline loops: CDR1 LGHNA, CDR2 YSLEER. The CDR3 sequence is CASSQERTTYYEQYF.

The chain uses TRBV19 and TRBJ2-7. Looked up from germline, CDR1 is LNHDA and CDR2 is SQIVND (reference sequence). The CDR3 totals 14 residues. The CDR3 sequence is CASSIAPGTYEQYF.

The CDR3 is CASSSGVGGSYGDTQYF. This rearrangement joins TRBV5-1 to TRBJ2-3; TCRdb names TRBD1, which stays unverified in the absence of DNA. CDR3 size: 17 residues. Germline CDR1 reads SGHRS; CDR2 reads YFSETQ.

The CDR3 is CASSFIRGTYNEQFF. The chain couples TRBV7-3 to TRBJ2-1. Germline V lookup: CDR1 SGHTA, CDR2 FQGTGA. The CDR3 is 15 amino acids.

The chain couples TRBV7-8 to TRBJ1-2. CDR3 length: 12 amino acids. Germline V gives CDR1 SGHVS, CDR2 FQNEAQ. The CDR3 loop reads CASSRRGYGYTF.

V is TRBV12-3 or TRBV12-4 and J is TRBJ2-6; with no DNA, the TCRdb D assignment of TRBD2 cannot be verified. The CDR3 sequence is 17 residues long. This CDR3 reads CASSLIRAYSGANVLTF.

The CDR3 is CASSAGSVFGSHEQYF. The chain employs TRBV5-5 and TRBJ2-7. Germline V lookup: CDR1 SGHKS, CDR2 YYEKEE (reference sequence). The CDR3 is 16 residues long. Complete variable domain (other parts from reference TRBV5-5 and TRBJ2-7): DAGVTQSPTHLIKTRGQQVTLRCSPISGHKSVSWYQQVLGQGPQFIFQYYEKEERGRGNFPDRFSARQFPNYSSELNVNALLLGDSALYLCASSAGSVFGSHEQYFGPGTRLTVT.